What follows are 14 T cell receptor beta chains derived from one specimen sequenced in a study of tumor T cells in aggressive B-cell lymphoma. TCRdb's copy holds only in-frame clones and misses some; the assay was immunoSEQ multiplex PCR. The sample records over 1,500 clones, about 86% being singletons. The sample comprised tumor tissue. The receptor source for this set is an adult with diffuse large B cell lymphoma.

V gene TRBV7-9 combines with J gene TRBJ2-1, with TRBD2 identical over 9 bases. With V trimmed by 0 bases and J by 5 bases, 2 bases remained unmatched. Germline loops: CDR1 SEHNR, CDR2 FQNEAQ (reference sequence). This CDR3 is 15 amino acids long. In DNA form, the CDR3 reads TGTGCCAGCAGCTTAGCGCGGGGGGGGAACAATGAGCAGTTCTTC. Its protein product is CASSLARGGNNEQFF.

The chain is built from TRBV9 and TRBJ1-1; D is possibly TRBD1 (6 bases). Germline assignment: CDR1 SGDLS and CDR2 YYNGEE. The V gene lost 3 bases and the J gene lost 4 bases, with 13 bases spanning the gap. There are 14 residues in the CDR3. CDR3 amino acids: CASSATGQITEAFF. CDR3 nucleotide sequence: TGTGCCAGCAGCGCGACCGGACAGATCACTGAAGCTTTCTTT.

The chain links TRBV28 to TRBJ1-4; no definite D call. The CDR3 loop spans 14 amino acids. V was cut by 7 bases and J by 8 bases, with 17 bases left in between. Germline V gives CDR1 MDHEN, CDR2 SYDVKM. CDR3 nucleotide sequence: TGTGCCAGCAATCAATTCCTGAGACACGAAAAACTGTTTTTT. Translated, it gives CASNQFLRHEKLFF.

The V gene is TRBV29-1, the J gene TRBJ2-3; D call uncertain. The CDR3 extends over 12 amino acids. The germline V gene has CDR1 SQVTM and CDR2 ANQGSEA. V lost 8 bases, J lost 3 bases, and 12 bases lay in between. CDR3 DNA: TGCAGCCATCTTGACGGGACAGATACGCAGTATTTT. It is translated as CSHLDGTDTQYF.

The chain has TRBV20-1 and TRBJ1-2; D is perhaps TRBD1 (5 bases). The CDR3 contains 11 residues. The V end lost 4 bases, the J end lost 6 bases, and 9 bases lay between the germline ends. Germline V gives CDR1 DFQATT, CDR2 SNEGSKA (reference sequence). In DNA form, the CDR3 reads TGCAGTGCTATACAGGATAATGGCTACACCTTC. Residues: CSAIQDNGYTF.

CDR3 nucleotide sequence: TGTGCCAGCAGCCGGGGGACAGCGCACCGCTATGGCTACACCTTC. It is translated as CASSRGTAHRYGYTF. This chain connects TRBV14 to TRBJ1-2; 7 bases align to TRBD1. Germline V gene data show CDR1 as SGHDN and CDR2 as FVKESK. V was pared by 4 bases and J by 4 bases, with 9 bases of the junction left unmatched. The CDR3 runs to 15 residues.

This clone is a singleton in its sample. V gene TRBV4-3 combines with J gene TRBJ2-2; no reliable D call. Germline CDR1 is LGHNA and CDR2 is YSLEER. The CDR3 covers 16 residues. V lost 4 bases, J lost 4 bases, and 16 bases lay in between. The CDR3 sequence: CASSLDRRVVTGELFF. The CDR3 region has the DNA TGCGCCAGCAGCCTAGACCGGAGAGTAGTCACCGGGGAGCTGTTTTTT.

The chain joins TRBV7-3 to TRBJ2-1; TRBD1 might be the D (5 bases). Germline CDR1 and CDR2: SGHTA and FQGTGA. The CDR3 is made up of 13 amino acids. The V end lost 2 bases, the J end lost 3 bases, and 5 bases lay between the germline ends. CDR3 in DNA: TGTGCCAGCAGCTTAGACAGCTACAATGAGCAGTTCTTC. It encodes CASSLDSYNEQFF.

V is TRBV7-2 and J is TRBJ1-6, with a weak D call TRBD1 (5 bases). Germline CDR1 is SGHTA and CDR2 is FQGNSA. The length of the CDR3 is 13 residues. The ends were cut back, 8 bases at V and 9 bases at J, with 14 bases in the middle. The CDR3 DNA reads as TGTGCCAGCGGTACAGGAACAGGTTCACCCCTCCACTTT. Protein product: CASGTGTGSPLHF. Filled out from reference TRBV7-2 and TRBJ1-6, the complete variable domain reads GAGVSQSPSNKVTEKGKDVELRCDPISGHTALYWYRQSLGQGLEFLIYFQGNSAPDKSGLPSDRFSAERTGGSVSTLTIQRTQQEDSAVYLCASGTGTGSPLHFGNGTRLTVT.

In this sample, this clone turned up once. CDR3 nucleotide sequence: TGTGCCAGCAGCTTAGGGGAGACAGGGTTTTACAATGAGCAGTTCTTC. This sequence encodes CASSLGETGFYNEQFF. V usage is TRBV7-6 and J usage is TRBJ2-1, with TRBD1 matching over 7 bases. V was clipped by 1 base and J by 4 bases; unmatched bases: 7. The germline gives CDR1 SGHVS, CDR2 FNYEAQ. The CDR3 totals 16 residues. The full variable domain, in which reference TRBV7-6 and TRBJ2-1 provide the parts outside the CDR3, is GAGVSQSPRYKVTKRGQDVALRCDPISGHVSLYWYRQALGQGPEFLTYFNYEAQQDKSGLPNDRFSAERPEGSISTLTIQRTEQRDSAMYRCASSLGETGFYNEQFFGPGTRLTVL.

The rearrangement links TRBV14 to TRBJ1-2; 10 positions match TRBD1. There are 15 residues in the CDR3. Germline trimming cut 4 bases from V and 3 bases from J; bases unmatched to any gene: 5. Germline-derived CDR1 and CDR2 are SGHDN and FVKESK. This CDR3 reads CASSLLTGGHYGYTF. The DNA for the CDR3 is TGTGCCAGCAGCCTTCTGACAGGGGGCCACTATGGCTACACCTTC. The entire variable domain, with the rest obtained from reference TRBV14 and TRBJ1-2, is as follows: EAGVTQFPSHSVIEKGQTVTLRCDPISGHDNLYWYRRVMGKEIKFLLHFVKESKQDESGMPNNRFLAERTGGTYSTLKVQPAELEDSGVYFCASSLLTGGHYGYTFGSGTRLTVV.

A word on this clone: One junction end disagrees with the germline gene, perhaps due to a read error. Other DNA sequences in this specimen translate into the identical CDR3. CDR3 DNA: TGTGCCAGCAGCTTCCCAGGGGCTGGGGCCAATGTCCTGACTTTC. As protein: CASSFPGAGANVLTF. The chain employs TRBV5-6 and TRBJ2-6, with D possibly being TRBD1 (6 bases). CDR1 is SGHDT and CDR2 is YYEEEE in the germline V gene. This CDR3 is built from 15 residues.

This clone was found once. CDR3 bases: TGTGCCAGCAGCTTAACGTCTTCATACAGGGGGCTATACCAGGGCTACACCTTC. Protein product: CASSLTSSYRGLYQGYTF. The rearrangement links TRBV7-3 to TRBJ1-2; TRBD1 aligns across 9 bases. V dropped 0 bases and J dropped 8; count of bases not matched to a gene: 16. In germline, CDR1 is SGHTA, CDR2 FQGTGA. The CDR3 consists of 18 residues.

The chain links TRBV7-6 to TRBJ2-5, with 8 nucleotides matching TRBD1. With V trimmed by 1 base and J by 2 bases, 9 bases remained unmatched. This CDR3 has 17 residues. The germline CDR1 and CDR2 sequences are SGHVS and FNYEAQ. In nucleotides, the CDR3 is TGTGCCAGCAGCTTAGGGGGGACAGGCGAATTTCAAGAGACCCAGTACTTC. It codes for CASSLGGTGEFQETQYF.